Described below is a single T cell receptor beta chain sequence and its context. No antigen is known for it. The sample comes from a study of cytomegalovirus exposure and HLA in healthy donors. Overall study findings and caveats: It was only CMV serostatus that was available as immune exposure information. 164 TCR beta chains were listed as cytomegalovirus-associated.

The ends lost 9 bases at V and 7 bases at J; junction bases unmatched: 12. Looked up from germline, CDR1 is SNHLY and CDR2 is FYNNEI. The CDR3 runs to 15 residues. PCR was performed using 60 Vbeta and 13 Jbeta primers. Per the original data handling: Around 12 million of 80 million or so unique TCR beta chains were shared, per a later count. TCRdb's copy holds only in-frame clones and misses some; the assay was immunoSEQ multiplex PCR. Clonal size and the V and J genes are those of that table, whereas D and trimming came from the DNA. The profile shows roughly 100,000 clones, approximately 77% of them singletons.

This sequence was found in a woman in her thirties or forties in good health and CMV-seronegative. The V and J genes are TRBV2 and TRBJ2-1, with 10 bases identical to TRBD2. Material: PBMCs. This CDR3 is CASLDLAGAVNEQFF. The CDR3 nucleotides are TGTGCCAGTCTCGACCTAGCGGGGGCCGTGAATGAGCAGTTCTTC.